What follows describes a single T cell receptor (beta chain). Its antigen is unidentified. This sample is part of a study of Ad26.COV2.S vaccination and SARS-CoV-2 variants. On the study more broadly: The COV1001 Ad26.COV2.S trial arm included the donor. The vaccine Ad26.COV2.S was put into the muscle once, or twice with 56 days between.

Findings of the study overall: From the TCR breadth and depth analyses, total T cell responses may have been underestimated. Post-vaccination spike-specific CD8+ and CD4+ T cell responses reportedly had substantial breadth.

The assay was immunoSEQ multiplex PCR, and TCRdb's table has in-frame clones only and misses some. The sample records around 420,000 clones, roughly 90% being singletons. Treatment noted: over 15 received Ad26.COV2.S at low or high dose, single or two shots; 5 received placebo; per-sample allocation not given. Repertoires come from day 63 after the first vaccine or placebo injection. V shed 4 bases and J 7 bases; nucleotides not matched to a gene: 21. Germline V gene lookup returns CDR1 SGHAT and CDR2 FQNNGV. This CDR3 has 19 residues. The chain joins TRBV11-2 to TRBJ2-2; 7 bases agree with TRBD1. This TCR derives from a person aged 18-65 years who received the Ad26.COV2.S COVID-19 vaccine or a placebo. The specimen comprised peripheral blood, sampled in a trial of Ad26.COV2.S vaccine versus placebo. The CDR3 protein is CASSYTLKSPDRAGGELFF. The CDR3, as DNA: TGTGCCAGCAGCTATACCCTTAAATCGCCCGACAGGGCGGGCGGGGAGCTGTTTTTT.